These 28 T cell receptor beta chains originate from one sample sequenced in a study of cytomegalovirus exposure and HLA in healthy donors. The study ran its PCR with 60 Vbeta and 13 Jbeta primers. The repertoire was sequenced with immunoSEQ multiplex PCR; TCRdb's copy has only in-frame clones and lacks some. The sample includes fewer than 150,000 clones, about four fifths seen only once; the top ten take 7.5% to 9%. Sample: PBMCs. Source of these receptors: a female donor in good health and CMV-seropositive.

The genes are TRBV13 and TRBJ2-2; possibly TRBD1 for D (5 bases). The CDR3 extends over 16 amino acids. Per the germline V gene, CDR1 is PRHDT and CDR2 is FYEKMQ (reference sequence). Trimming shortened V by 3 bases and J by 0 bases, and 11 bases separated the two germline ends. The CDR3 loop is CASSLTREPNTGELFF. For the CDR3, the DNA is TGTGCCAGCAGCTTGACCAGGGAACCGAACACCGGGGAGCTGTTTTTT.

CDR3 residues: CASRLQGNTEAFF. CDR3 DNA: TGTGCCAGCAGATTACAGGGAAACACTGAAGCTTTCTTT. This chain joins TRBV7-9 and TRBJ1-1; tentatively, D is TRBD1 (6 bases). The V gene lost 6 bases and the J gene lost 2 bases, with 10 bases spanning the gap. The CDR3 runs 13 residues. CDR1 is SEHNR and CDR2 is FQNEAQ in the germline V gene (reference sequence).

This clone was observed a single time. This chain joins TRBV5-4 and TRBJ2-5; 7 bases match TRBD1. Losses at the gene ends were 4 bases for V and 5 bases for J; bases not matched to a gene: 5. The CDR3 is made up of 13 amino acids. The germline gives CDR1 SGHNT, CDR2 YYREEE (reference sequence). CDR3 nucleotide sequence: TGTGCCAGCAGCCCAGGGGGTGTGGAGACCCAGTACTTC. Protein: CASSPGGVETQYF. The full variable domain, rest sourced from reference TRBV5-4 and TRBJ2-5, is ETGVTQSPTHLIKTRGQQVTLRCSSQSGHNTVSWYQQALGQGPQFIFQYYREEENGRGNFPPRFSGLQFPNYSSELNVNALELDDSALYLCASSPGGVETQYFGPGTRLLVL.

V gene TRBV28 combines with J gene TRBJ1-3; no firm D call. CDR1 is MDHEN and CDR2 is SYDVKM in the germline V gene. The CDR3 totals 16 residues. Trimming took 7 bases from V and 0 from J, leaving 16 bases between them. CDR3 nucleotide sequence: TGTGCCAGCAACCCGTCCTTGTGGCTCTCTGGAAACACCATATATTTT. Translating gives CASNPSLWLSGNTIYF. Filled out from reference TRBV28 and TRBJ1-3, the complete variable domain reads DVKVTQSSRYLVKRTGEKVFLECVQDMDHENMFWYRQDPGLGLRLIYFSYDVKMKEKGDIPEGYSVSREKKERFSLILESASTNQTSMYLCASNPSLWLSGNTIYFGEGSWLTVV.

The chain couples TRBV7-2 to TRBJ2-7; D call uncertain. Germline-derived CDR1 and CDR2 are SGHTA and FQGNSA. The CDR3 is made up of 12 amino acids. Trimming removed 4 bases at V and 2 bases at J, with 6 bases between. The CDR3 DNA is TGTGCCAGCAGCTCCTACCCCTACGAGCAGTACTTC. Translating gives CASSSYPYEQYF.

This clone was counted between two and nine times. V and J are TRBV7-3 and TRBJ1-1, with 7 bases identical to TRBD1. Germline CDR1 and CDR2: SGHTA and FQGTGA. After removal of 1 base from V and 5 bases from J, the junction contained 4 bases not matched to a gene. CDR3 length: 14 amino acids. This CDR3 reads CASSLRGDRTEAFF. In DNA, the CDR3 is TGTGCCAGCAGCTTAAGAGGGGACAGAACTGAAGCTTTCTTT.

This chain links TRBV7-2 with TRBJ2-7, with TRBD1 matching over 12 bases. CDR1 SGHTA and CDR2 FQGNSA come from the germline V gene. V shed 4 bases, J shed 7 bases, and the junction held 5 bases outside the gene matches. The CDR3 spans 14 residues. CDR3 nucleotides: TGTGCCAGCAGCTGGGGACAGGGGGCAAGGGAGCAGTACTTC. Translation: CASSWGQGAREQYF.

The rearrangement uses TRBV19 and TRBJ1-5, with 9 nucleotides matching TRBD1. Losses at the gene ends were 4 bases for V and 9 bases for J; bases not matched to a gene: 10. CDR3 size: 15 residues. CDR1 is LNHDA, CDR2 SQIVND, per germline (reference sequence). The CDR3 here is CASSTYRDREWPQHF. The CDR3 DNA sequence: TGTGCCAGTAGTACCTACCGGGACAGGGAATGGCCCCAGCATTTT. Combining the CDR3 with reference TRBV19 and TRBJ1-5 gives the whole variable domain DGGITQSPKYLFRKEGQNVTLSCEQNLNHDAMYWYRQDPGQGLRLIYYSQIVNDFQKGDIAEGYSVSREKKESFPLTVTSAQKNPTAFYLCASSTYRDREWPQHFGDGTRLSIL.

This clone was recorded a few times. V gene TRBV6-1 combines with J gene TRBJ1-1, with D possibly TRBD1 on 5 matching bases. The CDR3 has 11 amino acids. The V end lost 5 bases, the J end lost 10 bases, and 11 bases lay between the germline ends. In germline, CDR1 is MNHNS, CDR2 SASEGT. The CDR3 spells CASSSQESAFF. CDR3 in DNA: TGTGCCAGCAGTTCACAGGAATCAGCTTTCTTT.

The gene calls are TRBV25-1 and TRBJ1-3; TRBD1 agrees at 7 bases. V gave up 6 bases and J gave up 0 bases; unmatched junction bases: 2. Germline CDR1 MGHDK, CDR2 SYGVNS. The CDR3 is made up of 14 amino acids. In DNA form, the CDR3 reads TGTGCCAGCAGGGGGACAGCCTCTGGAAACACCATATATTTT. Amino acid sequence: CASRGTASGNTIYF.

This clone is classed as medium-sized. Here the CDR3 DNA reads TGTGCCAGCAGTTCGGGACAAGTGAGCCCCGGGGAGCTGTTTTTT. Protein: CASSSGQVSPGELFF. This chain joins TRBV2 and TRBJ2-2, with D possibly TRBD1 on 6 matching bases. The V end was cut by 5 bases, the J end by 6 bases, with 16 bases between. The germline V gene encodes CDR1 SNHLY and CDR2 FYNNEI. CDR3 length: 15 amino acids. Full variable domain (outside the CDR3, taken from reference TRBV2 and TRBJ2-2): EPEVTQTPSHQVTQMGQEVILRCVPISNHLYFYWYRQILGQKVEFLVSFYNNEISEKSEIFDDQFSVERPDGSNFTLKIRSTKLEDSAMYFCASSSGQVSPGELFFGEGSRLTVL.

This chain joins TRBV2 and TRBJ2-1, with D tentatively TRBD2 (7 bases). CDR3 length: 13 amino acids. The germline CDR1 and CDR2 sequences are SNHLY and FYNNEI. V lost 7 bases and J lost 9, with 16 bases in between. The chain's CDR3 is CASTGGGGGEQFF. CDR3 sequence (DNA): TGTGCCAGCACGGGCGGGGGCGGTGGTGAGCAGTTCTTC.

Comments on this clone: Its ends do not fully match the called genes, so a read error is possible. This rearrangement joins TRBV7-7 to TRBJ2-5; the match to TRBD1 covers 9 bases. The CDR3 spans 17 residues. Germline CDR1 reads SSHAT; CDR2 reads FNYEAQ (reference sequence). The CDR3 loop is CASSLVPGQGRGETQYF. CDR3 bases: TGTGCTAGCAGCTTAGTCCCGGGACAGGGCAGGGGAGAGACCCAGTACTTC.

The chain links TRBV6-5 to TRBJ1-3, with no clear D. The germline gives CDR1 MNHEY, CDR2 SVGAGI. The germline V and J ends were trimmed by 6 bases and 0 bases, with 9 bases remaining between them. CDR3 length: 14 residues. The CDR3 DNA reads TGTGCCAGCAGCCGACTGATCTCTGGAAACACCATATATTTT. This sequence encodes CASSRLISGNTIYF.

This chain joins TRBV9 and TRBJ1-1, with D maybe TRBD1 (6 bases). The CDR3 length is 15 residues. Germline CDR1 and CDR2: SGDLS and YYNGEE. V was trimmed by 4 bases and J by 3 bases, leaving 16 bases between them. CDR3 sequence: CASSRQQGGDTEAFF. For the CDR3, the DNA is TGTGCCAGCAGCAGACAACAGGGTGGGGACACTGAAGCTTTCTTT.

Only a few counts were recorded for this clone. The V call is TRBV5-1, the J call TRBJ2-1; 7 positions match TRBD2. Germline V gene data show CDR1 as SGHRS and CDR2 as YFSETQ. The trim removed 2 bases at V and 6 bases at J, leaving 2 bases unmatched. The CDR3 has 13 residues. The CDR3 nucleotides are TGCGCCAGCAGCTTTCCTAGCGGCAATGAGCAGTTCTTC. It is translated as CASSFPSGNEQFF. Together with reference TRBV5-1 and TRBJ2-1, the CDR3 gives the full variable domain: KAGVTQTPRYLIKTRGQQVTLSCSPISGHRSVSWYQQTPGQGLQFLFEYFSETQRNKGNFPGRFSGRQFSNSRSEMNVSTLELGDSALYLCASSFPSGNEQFFGPGTRLTVL.

This chain connects TRBV9 to TRBJ1-6; D is unclear. The CDR3 extends over 13 amino acids. V dropped 6 bases and J dropped 8 bases, with 12 bases sitting between them. The germline V gene encodes CDR1 SGDLS and CDR2 YYNGEE. CDR3 residues: CASKSREDSPLHF. The CDR3 nucleotides are TGTGCCAGCAAGTCGAGGGAGGATTCACCCCTCCACTTT.

As for this clone: The junction differs from germline at one of its ends, possibly a read error. Other nucleotide sequences in the sample specify the same CDR3. The V call is TRBV7-9, the J call TRBJ2-7, with a possible D match to TRBD2 (7 bases). The CDR3 loop spans 16 amino acids. Germline loops: CDR1 SEHNR, CDR2 FQNEAQ (reference sequence). CDR3 protein: CASSQRGGYSSYEQYF. CDR3 in DNA: TGCGCCAGCAGCCAAAGGGGGGGCTACAGCTCCTACGAGCAGTACTTC.

The DNA of the CDR3 is TGTGCCAGTAGTTTCAGACAGTCCTCTGGAAACACCATATATTTT. It encodes CASSFRQSSGNTIYF. The rearrangement uses TRBV19 and TRBJ1-3; a possible D gene is TRBD1 (5 bases). Deletions cut 5 bases from V and 0 bases from J, with 11 bases between. The germline V gene encodes CDR1 LNHDA and CDR2 SQIVND (reference sequence). CDR3 size: 15 residues.

This clone has a handful of counts. The gene calls are TRBV5-6 and TRBJ1-1; TRBD1 matches at 8 bases. This CDR3 has 13 amino acids. CDR1 and CDR2 (germline): SGHDT, YYEEEE. With V trimmed by 4 bases and J by 8 bases, 7 bases remained unmatched. In DNA form, the CDR3 reads TGTGCCAGCAGCATGGACAGGGTTGGAGAAGCTTTCTTT. Translation: CASSMDRVGEAFF.

In DNA, the CDR3 is TGTGCCAGCAGTCCCCCAGGGGCAAGCTATGGCTACACCTTC. Translation: CASSPPGASYGYTF. The chain employs TRBV28 and TRBJ1-2; D possibly corresponds to TRBD1 (6 bases). V dropped 5 bases and J dropped 4 bases, with 14 bases sitting between them. The CDR3 has 14 amino acids. Germline loops: CDR1 MDHEN, CDR2 SYDVKM.

This clone was observed once. Distinct nucleotide sequences in the sample also encode this CDR3. The rearrangement uses TRBV5-1 and TRBJ2-1; TRBD2 matches 10 bases. The CDR3 covers 15 residues. Losses at the gene ends were 3 bases for V and 4 bases for J; bases not matched to a gene: 4. Germline-derived CDR1 and CDR2 are SGHRS and YFSETQ. The CDR3 bases are TGCGCCAGCAGCTCCCTAGCGGGGGCTTACAATGAGCAGTTCTTC. It translates to CASSSLAGAYNEQFF.

The rearrangement uses TRBV28 and TRBJ1-1; tentatively, D is TRBD1 (6 bases). This CDR3 is 14 amino acids long. Trimming pared 7 bases from V and 6 bases from J, leaving 18 bases between. Looked up from germline, CDR1 is MDHEN and CDR2 is SYDVKM. CDR3: CASTRSGSGAEAFF. In DNA form, the CDR3 reads TGTGCCAGCACCCGAAGTGGGTCAGGGGCTGAAGCTTTCTTT.

The chain is built from TRBV7-3 and TRBJ2-2; D is unclear. Germline assignment: CDR1 SGHTA and CDR2 FQGTGA. The CDR3 covers 12 residues. With 6 bases removed from V and 6 bases from J, the gap between germline ends came to 8 bases. The CDR3 loop reads CASSSSSGELFF. In DNA, the CDR3 is TGTGCCAGCAGTTCCTCTTCCGGGGAGCTGTTTTTT.

The chain couples TRBV30 to TRBJ1-1; TRBD1 is a possible D gene (6 bases). This CDR3 has 13 residues. Germline V gene sequence: CDR1 GTSNPN, CDR2 SVGIG (reference sequence). The ends were cut back, 2 bases at V and 4 bases at J, with 11 bases in the middle. The CDR3, as DNA: TGTGCCTGGAGTTACAGGGCACCCACTGAAGCTTTCTTT. It translates to CAWSYRAPTEAFF.

The V call is TRBV5-4, the J call TRBJ1-6; D remains unclear. Germline V gene lookup returns CDR1 SGHNT and CDR2 YYREEE (reference sequence). CDR3 length equals 13 residues. Trimming shortened V by 7 bases and J by 7 bases, and 12 bases separated the two germline ends. CDR3 in DNA: TGTGCCAGCCGAAGGACTCTCAATTCACCCCTCCACTTT. The encoded protein is CASRRTLNSPLHF.

The chain has TRBV5-5 and TRBJ2-2, with TRBD1 identical over 10 bases. The CDR3 has 15 residues. CDR1 is SGHKS and CDR2 is YYEKEE in the germline V gene (reference sequence). Trimming removed 2 bases from V and 5 bases from J; junction bases left unmatched: 3. This CDR3 is CASSFWTGGTGELFF. The DNA for the CDR3 is TGTGCCAGCAGCTTTTGGACAGGGGGTACCGGGGAGCTGTTTTTT.

The rearrangement joins TRBV2 to TRBJ2-1; 11 positions agree with TRBD2. Per germline, CDR1 SNHLY and CDR2 FYNNEI. CDR3 length equals 15 residues. Unmatched junction bases numbered 6, after V lost 6 bases and J lost 5 bases. CDR3 protein: CASRYLAGGHNEQFF. The CDR3 bases are TGTGCCAGCAGGTACCTAGCGGGGGGACACAATGAGCAGTTCTTC. Supplemented by reference TRBV2 and TRBJ2-1, the full variable domain reads EPEVTQTPSHQVTQMGQEVILRCVPISNHLYFYWYRQILGQKVEFLVSFYNNEISEKSEIFDDQFSVERPDGSNFTLKIRSTKLEDSAMYFCASRYLAGGHNEQFFGPGTRLTVL.